This passage covers 6 T cell receptor beta chains from one sample sequenced in a study of early T cells in non-severe SARS-CoV-2 infection. TCRdb used MiXCR to reprocess the 5' RACE reads, holding one entry per CDR3 protein. The profile covers 85,000 to 100,000 distinct CDR3 sequences, with around 17% appearing a single time and over 1% taken by the ten largest. Sequenced input: whole blood. The source of these receptors is an adult who was a healthcare worker with PCR-confirmed SARS-CoV-2 infection or an uninfected control (not recorded which).

J is TRBJ2-1 and V is TRBV27; weak D call: TRBD1 (5 bases). This CDR3 region has 15 residues. CDR1 MNHEY and CDR2 SMNVEV come from the germline V gene (reference sequence). Trimming stripped 4 bases from V and 4 bases from J, with 14 bases between. The CDR3 DNA is TGTGCCAGCAGTTCAATTCGGACACCATACAATGAGCAGTTCTTC. This codes for CASSSIRTPYNEQFF.

This clonotype was seen a few times. The V gene is TRBV10-3, the J gene TRBJ1-6; D might be TRBD1 (5 bases). The CDR3 has 13 amino acids. V lost 6 bases and J 8 bases, leaving 11 bases between the germline ends. Germline V gives CDR1 ENHRY, CDR2 SYGVKD. This CDR3 is CAISTGPYSPLHF. For the CDR3, the DNA is TGTGCCATCAGCACAGGACCCTATTCACCCCTCCACTTT.

The chain couples TRBV12-3 or TRBV12-4 to TRBJ1-4, with 8 bases matching TRBD1. The length of the CDR3 is 14 residues. V lost 5 bases and J lost 5; bases outside the gene matches: 4. Here the CDR3 reads CASSRRTGNEKLFF. The DNA for the CDR3 is TGTGCCAGCAGTCGCAGGACAGGGAATGAAAAACTGTTTTTT.

A few counts support this clonotype. This rearrangement joins TRBV19 to TRBJ1-5; D gene unclear. Trimming removed 3 bases from V and 5 bases from J, with 14 bases in between. CDR1 LNHDA and CDR2 SQIVND come from the germline V gene (reference sequence). The CDR3 totals 15 residues. This CDR3 is CASSIIDPRYQPQHF. Written as DNA, the CDR3 is TGTGCCAGTAGTATTATAGATCCTCGTTATCAGCCCCAGCATTTT.

The chain joins TRBV4-3 to TRBJ1-1; D ambiguous. The CDR3 contains 16 residues. Deletions cut 3 bases from V and 3 bases from J, with 17 bases between. In germline, CDR1 is LGHNA, CDR2 YSLEER. The CDR3 DNA sequence: TGCGCCAGCAGCCAGGCGTGGCTCCCGTCGGACACTGAAGCTTTCTTT. Translating it yields CASSQAWLPSDTEAFF.

This clonotype has ten or more counts. The chain combines TRBV27 with TRBJ2-7; 7 positions agree with TRBD2. Germline V gene lookup returns CDR1 MNHEY and CDR2 SMNVEV (reference sequence). J was trimmed by 1 base and V by 3 bases; bases with no gene match: 9. The CDR3 runs to 16 residues. In DNA, the CDR3 is TGTGCCAGCAGTTTTGTGCGCGGGAGTAGTTCCTACGAGCAGTACTTC. It encodes CASSFVRGSSSYEQYF.